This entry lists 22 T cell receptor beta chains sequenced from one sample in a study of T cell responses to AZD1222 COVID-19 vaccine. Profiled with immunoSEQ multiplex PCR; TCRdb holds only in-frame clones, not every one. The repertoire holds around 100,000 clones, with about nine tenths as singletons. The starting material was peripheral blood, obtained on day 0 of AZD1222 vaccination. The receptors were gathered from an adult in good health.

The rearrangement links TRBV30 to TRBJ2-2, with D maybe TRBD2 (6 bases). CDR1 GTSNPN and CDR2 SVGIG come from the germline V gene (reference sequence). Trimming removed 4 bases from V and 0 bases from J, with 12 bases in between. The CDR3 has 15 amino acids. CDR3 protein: CAWNRDFANTGELFF. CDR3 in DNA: TGTGCCTGGAACCGGGACTTCGCGAACACCGGGGAGCTGTTTTTT.

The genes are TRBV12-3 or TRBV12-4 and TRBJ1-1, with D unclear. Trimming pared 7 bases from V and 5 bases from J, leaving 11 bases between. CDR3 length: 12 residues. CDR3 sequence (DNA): TGTGCCAGCAACCTACTGGGGACTGAAGCTTTCTTT. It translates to CASNLLGTEAFF.

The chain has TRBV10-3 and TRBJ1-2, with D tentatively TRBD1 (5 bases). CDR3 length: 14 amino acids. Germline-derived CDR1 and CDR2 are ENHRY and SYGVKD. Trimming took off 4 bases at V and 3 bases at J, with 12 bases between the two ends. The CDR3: CAISGQIGDYGYTF. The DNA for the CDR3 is TGTGCCATCAGTGGACAGATCGGTGACTATGGCTACACCTTC.

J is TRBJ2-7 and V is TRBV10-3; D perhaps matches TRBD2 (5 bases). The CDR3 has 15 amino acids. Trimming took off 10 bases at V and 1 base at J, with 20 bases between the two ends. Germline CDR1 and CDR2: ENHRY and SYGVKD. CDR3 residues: CATFERGEHSYEQYF. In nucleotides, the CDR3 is TGTGCCACCTTCGAACGGGGTGAGCATTCCTACGAGCAGTACTTC.

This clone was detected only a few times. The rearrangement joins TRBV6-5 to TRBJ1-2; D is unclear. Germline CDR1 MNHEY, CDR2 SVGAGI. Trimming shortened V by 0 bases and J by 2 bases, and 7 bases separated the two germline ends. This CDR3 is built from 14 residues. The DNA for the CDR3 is TGTGCCAGCAGTTACTCGATGGAGAACTATGGCTACACCTTC. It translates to CASSYSMENYGYTF.

The CDR3: CASSLSNEKLFF. In DNA, the CDR3 is TGTGCCAGCAGCCTTTCTAATGAAAAACTGTTTTTT. This chain joins TRBV3-1 (or the pseudogene TRBV3-2) and TRBJ1-4, with D unclear. Trimming took off 4 bases at V and 3 bases at J, with 3 bases between the two ends. The germline CDR1 and CDR2 sequences are LGHDT and YNNKEL (reference sequence). This CDR3 region has 12 residues.

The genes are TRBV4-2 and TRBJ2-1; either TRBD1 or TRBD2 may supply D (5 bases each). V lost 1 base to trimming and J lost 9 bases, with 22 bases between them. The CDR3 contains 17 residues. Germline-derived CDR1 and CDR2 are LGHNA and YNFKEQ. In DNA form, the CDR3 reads TGTGCCAGCAGCCAAGTTAGTGTTGGACTGGGTGGGGCTGAGCAGTTCTTC. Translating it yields CASSQVSVGLGGAEQFF.

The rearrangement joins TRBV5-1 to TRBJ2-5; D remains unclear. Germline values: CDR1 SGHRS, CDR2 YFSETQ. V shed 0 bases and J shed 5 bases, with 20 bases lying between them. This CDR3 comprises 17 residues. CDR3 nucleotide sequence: TGCGCCAGCAGCTTGGCCCGTAGACAACTCCAGGCGGAGACCCAGTACTTC. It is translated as CASSLARRQLQAETQYF. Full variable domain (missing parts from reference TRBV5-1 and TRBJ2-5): KAGVTQTPRYLIKTRGQQVTLSCSPISGHRSVSWYQQTPGQGLQFLFEYFSETQRNKGNFPGRFSGRQFSNSRSEMNVSTLELGDSALYLCASSLARRQLQAETQYFGPGTRLLVL.

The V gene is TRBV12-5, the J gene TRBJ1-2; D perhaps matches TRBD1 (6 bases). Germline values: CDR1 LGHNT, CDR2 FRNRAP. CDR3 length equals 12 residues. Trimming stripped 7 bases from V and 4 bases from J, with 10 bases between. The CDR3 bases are TGTGCTAGTGCCCAGGACAGCTATGGCTACACCTTC. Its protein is CASAQDSYGYTF. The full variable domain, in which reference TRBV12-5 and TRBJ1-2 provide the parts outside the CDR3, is DARVTQTPRHKVTEMGQEVTMRCQPILGHNTVFWYRQTMMQGLELLAYFRNRAPLDDSGMPKDRFSAEMPDATLATLKIQPSEPRDSAVYFCASAQDSYGYTFGSGTRLTVV.

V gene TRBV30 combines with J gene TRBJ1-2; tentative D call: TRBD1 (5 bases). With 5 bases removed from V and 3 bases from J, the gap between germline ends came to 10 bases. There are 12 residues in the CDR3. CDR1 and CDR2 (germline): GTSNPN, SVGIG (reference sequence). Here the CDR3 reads CAWQGLDYGYTF. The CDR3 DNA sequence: TGTGCCTGGCAGGGTCTAGACTATGGCTACACCTTC.

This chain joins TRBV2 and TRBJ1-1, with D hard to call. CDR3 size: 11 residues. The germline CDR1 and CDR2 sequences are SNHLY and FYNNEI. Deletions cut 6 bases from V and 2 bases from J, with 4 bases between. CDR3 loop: CASRDNTEAFF. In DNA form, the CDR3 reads TGTGCCAGCAGAGACAACACTGAAGCTTTCTTT.

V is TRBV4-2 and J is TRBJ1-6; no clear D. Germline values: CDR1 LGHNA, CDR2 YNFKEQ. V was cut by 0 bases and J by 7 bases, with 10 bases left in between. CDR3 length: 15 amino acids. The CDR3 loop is CASSQEGQLNSPLHF. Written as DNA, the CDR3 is TGTGCCAGCAGCCAAGAGGGTCAGTTGAATTCACCCCTCCACTTT.

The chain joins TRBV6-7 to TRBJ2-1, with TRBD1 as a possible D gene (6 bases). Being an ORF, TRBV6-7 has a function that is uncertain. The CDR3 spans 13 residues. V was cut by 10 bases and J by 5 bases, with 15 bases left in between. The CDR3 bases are TGTGCCAACTCCTCCAGGACAGACAATGAGCAGTTCTTC. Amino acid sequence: CANSSRTDNEQFF.

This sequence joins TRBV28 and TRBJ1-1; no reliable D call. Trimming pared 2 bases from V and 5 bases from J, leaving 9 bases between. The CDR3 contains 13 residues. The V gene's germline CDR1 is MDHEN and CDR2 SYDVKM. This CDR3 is CASSLNWGTEAFF. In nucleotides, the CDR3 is TGTGCCAGCAGTTTAAATTGGGGAACTGAAGCTTTCTTT.

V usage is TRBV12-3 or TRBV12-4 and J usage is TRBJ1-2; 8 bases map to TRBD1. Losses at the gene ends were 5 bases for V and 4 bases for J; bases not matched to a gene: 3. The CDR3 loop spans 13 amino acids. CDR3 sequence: CASSQGASYGYTF. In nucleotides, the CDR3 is TGTGCCAGCAGTCAGGGGGCCTCCTATGGCTACACCTTC.

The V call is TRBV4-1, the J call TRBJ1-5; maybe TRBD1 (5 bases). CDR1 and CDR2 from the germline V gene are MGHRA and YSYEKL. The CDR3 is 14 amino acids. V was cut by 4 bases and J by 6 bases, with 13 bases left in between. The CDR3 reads CASSRGGVGQPQHF. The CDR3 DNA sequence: TGCGCCAGCAGCCGGGGAGGGGTTGGTCAGCCCCAGCATTTT.

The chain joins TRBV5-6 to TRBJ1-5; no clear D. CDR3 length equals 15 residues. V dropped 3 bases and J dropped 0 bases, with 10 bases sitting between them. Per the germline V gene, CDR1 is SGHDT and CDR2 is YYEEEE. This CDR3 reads CASSSGPYSNQPQHF. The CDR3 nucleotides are TGTGCCAGCAGCTCGGGCCCGTATAGCAATCAGCCCCAGCATTTT. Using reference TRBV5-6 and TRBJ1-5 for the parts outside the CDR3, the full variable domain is DAGVTQSPTHLIKTRGQQVTLRCSPKSGHDTVSWYQQALGQGPQFIFQYYEEEERQRGNFPDRFSGHQFPNYSSELNVNALLLGDSALYLCASSSGPYSNQPQHFGDGTRLSIL.

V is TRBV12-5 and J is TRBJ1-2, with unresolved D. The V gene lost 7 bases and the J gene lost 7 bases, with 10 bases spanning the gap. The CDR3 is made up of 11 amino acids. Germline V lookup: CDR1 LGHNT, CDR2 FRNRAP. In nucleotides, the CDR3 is TGTGCTAGTGCCAAGCTCGCTGGCTACACCTTC. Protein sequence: CASAKLAGYTF.

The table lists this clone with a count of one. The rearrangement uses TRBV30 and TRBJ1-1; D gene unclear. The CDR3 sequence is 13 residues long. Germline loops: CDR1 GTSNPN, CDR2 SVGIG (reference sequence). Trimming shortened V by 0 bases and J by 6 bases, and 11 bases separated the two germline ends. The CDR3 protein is CAWSVRANAEAFF. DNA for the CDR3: TGTGCCTGGAGTGTACGGGCTAACGCTGAAGCTTTCTTT.

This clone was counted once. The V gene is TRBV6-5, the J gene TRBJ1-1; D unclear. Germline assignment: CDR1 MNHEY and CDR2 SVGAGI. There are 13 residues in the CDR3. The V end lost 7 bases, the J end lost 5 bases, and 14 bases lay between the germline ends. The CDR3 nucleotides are TGTGCCAGCATGGGTTTCGGAGCGACTGAAGCTTTCTTT. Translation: CASMGFGATEAFF.

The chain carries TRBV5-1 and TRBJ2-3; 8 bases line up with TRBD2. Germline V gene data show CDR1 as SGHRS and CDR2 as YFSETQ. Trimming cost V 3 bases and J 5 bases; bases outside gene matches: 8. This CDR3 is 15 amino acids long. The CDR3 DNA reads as TGCGCCAGCAGCTGGGCGTGGCGGGGGGAAGATACGCAGTATTTT. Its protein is CASSWAWRGEDTQYF.

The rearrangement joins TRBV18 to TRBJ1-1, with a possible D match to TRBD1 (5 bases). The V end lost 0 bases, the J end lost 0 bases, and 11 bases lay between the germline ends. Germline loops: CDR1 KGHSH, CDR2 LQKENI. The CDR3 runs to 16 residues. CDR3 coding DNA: TGTGCCAGCTCACCACCTGGGACGGCTTTGAACACTGAAGCTTTCTTT. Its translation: CASSPPGTALNTEAFF. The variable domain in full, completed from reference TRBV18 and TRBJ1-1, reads NAGVMQNPRHLVRRRGQEARLRCSPMKGHSHVYWYRQLPEEGLKFMVYLQKENIIDESGMPKERFSAEFPKEGPSILRIQQVVRGDSAAYFCASSPPGTALNTEAFFGQGTRLTVV.